The sequence of this TCR beta chain was determined in a study of T cell changes during pregnancy in multiple sclerosis. Repertoires were generated with immunoSEQ multiplex PCR, while TCRdb's copy carries only in-frame clones and drops some. The table records 45,000 or so clones, 95% to 97% of them present only once. This TCR was sampled from a female donor with multiple sclerosis, enrolled in a pregnancy study. The material was peripheral blood, obtained in the second trimester of pregnancy.

The CDR3 reads CASSPPWRYRTSGNTDTQYF. CDR3 nucleotide sequence: TGTGCCAGCTCACCACCGTGGAGATACCGGACTAGCGGGAACACAGATACGCAGTATTTT. This chain joins TRBV18 and TRBJ2-3; TRBD2 matches at 12 bases. V dropped 0 bases and J dropped 2; count of bases not matched to a gene: 12. Germline CDR1 reads KGHSH; CDR2 reads LQKENI. The CDR3 has 20 residues.